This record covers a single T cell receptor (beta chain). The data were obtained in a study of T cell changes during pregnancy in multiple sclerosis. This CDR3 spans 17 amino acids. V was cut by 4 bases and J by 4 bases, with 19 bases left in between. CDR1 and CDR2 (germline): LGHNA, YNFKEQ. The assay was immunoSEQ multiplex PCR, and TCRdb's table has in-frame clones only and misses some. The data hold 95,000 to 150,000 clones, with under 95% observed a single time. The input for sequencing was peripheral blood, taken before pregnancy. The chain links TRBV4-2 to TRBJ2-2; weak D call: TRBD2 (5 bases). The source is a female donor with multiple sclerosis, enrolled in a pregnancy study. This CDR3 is CASSPSSRASGTGELFF. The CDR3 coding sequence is TGTGCCAGCAGCCCATCTTCGAGGGCCTCCGGCACCGGGGAGCTGTTTTTT.